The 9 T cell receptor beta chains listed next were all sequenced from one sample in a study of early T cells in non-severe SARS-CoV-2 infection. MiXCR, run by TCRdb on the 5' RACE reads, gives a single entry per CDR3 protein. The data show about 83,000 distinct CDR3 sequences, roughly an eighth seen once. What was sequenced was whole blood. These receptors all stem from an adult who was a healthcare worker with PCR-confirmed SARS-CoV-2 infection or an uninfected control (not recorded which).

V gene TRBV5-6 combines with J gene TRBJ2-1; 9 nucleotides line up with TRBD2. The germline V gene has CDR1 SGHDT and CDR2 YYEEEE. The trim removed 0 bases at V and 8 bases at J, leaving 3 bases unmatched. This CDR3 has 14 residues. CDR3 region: CASSLVGLADEQFF. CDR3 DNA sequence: TGTGCCAGCAGCTTGGTGGGACTAGCAGATGAGCAGTTCTTC.

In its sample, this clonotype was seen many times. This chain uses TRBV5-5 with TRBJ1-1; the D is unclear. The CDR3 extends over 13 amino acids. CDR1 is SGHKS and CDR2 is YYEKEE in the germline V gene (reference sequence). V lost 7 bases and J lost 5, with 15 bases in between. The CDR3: CASLALAETEAFF. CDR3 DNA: TGTGCCAGCTTGGCCCTTGCTGAAACTGAAGCTTTCTTT.

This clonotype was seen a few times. The DNA of the CDR3 is TGTGCCAGCAGTTTACGACAGGGCATCCTAGCCAAAAACATTCAGTACTTC. As protein: CASSLRQGILAKNIQYF. The chain couples TRBV12-3 or TRBV12-4 to TRBJ2-4, with 7 bases fitting TRBD1. The CDR3 has 17 residues. V gave up 2 bases and J gave up 0 bases; unmatched junction bases: 7.

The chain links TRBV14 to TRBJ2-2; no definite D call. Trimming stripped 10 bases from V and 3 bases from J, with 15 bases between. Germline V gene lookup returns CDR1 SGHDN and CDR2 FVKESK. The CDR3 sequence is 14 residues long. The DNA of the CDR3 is TGTGCCACCTCAGCCATGGACGACACCGGGGAGCTGTTTTTT. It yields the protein CATSAMDDTGELFF. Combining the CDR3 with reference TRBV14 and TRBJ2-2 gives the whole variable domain EAGVTQFPSHSVIEKGQTVTLRCDPISGHDNLYWYRRVMGKEIKFLLHFVKESKQDESGMPNNRFLAERTGGTYSTLKVQPAELEDSGVYFCATSAMDDTGELFFGEGSRLTVL.

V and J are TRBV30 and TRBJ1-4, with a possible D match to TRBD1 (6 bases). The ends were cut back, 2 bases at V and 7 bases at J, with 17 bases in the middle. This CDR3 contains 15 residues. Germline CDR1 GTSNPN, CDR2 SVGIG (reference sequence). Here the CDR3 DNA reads TGTGCCTGGAGTTTCAGTGCGGGGGGCGGTGAAAAACTGTTTTTT. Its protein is CAWSFSAGGGEKLFF.

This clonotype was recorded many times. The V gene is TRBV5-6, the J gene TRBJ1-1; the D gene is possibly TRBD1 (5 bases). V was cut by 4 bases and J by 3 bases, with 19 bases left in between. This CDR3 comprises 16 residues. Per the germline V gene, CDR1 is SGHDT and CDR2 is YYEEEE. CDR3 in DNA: TGTGCCAGCAGCCAAGGGTCAGGGTGGCTCGACACTGAAGCTTTCTTT. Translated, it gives CASSQGSGWLDTEAFF.

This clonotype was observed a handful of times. The CDR3 sequence is CSVEDQMEETFF. CDR3 in DNA: TGCAGCGTTGAGGACCAAATGGAAGAGACTTTCTTT. This sequence joins TRBV29-1 and TRBJ1-1; D is unresolved. CDR3 length equals 12 residues. The germline V gene has CDR1 SQVTM and CDR2 ANQGSEA. Trimming took 3 bases from V and 12 from J, leaving 17 bases between them. Full variable domain (outside the CDR3, taken from reference TRBV29-1 and TRBJ1-1): SAVISQKPSRDICQRGTSLTIQCQVDSQVTMMFWYRQQPGQSLTLIATANQGSEATYESGFVIDKFPISRPNLTFSTLTVSNMSPEDSSIYLCSVEDQMEETFFGQGTRLTVV.

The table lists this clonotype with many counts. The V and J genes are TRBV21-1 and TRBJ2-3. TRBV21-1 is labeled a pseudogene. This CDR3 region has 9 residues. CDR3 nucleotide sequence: TGTGCCAGCAGCAAGGATCGAACATTT. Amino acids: CASSKDRTF.

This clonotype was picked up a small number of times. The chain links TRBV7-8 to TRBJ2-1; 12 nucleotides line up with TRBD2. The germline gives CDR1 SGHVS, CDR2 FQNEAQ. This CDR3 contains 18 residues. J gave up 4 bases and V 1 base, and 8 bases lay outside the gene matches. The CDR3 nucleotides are TGTGCCAGCAGCTTAGTAGTAAGGGGACTAGCGGGTTACAATGAGCAGTTCTTC. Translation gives CASSLVVRGLAGYNEQFF.